These T cell receptor beta chains were read from a single sample in a study of blood T cell repertoires in COVID-19. Profiling relied on immunoSEQ multiplex PCR, and the TCRdb table lists in-frame clones only, not all of them. This sample has about 190,000 clones, with around 84% found just once. The sequenced material came from peripheral blood. Receptor source: a man younger than 45 with active or convalescent COVID-19. The CDR3 runs from the conserved cysteine through the conserved F or W. D genes are given only for firm matches. The size entry is marked missing in some rows and otherwise reads once, few, many or a size class.

V gene	clone size	D gene	J gene	CDR3 DNA	CDR3 protein
TRBV28	few	.	TRBJ2-1	TGTGCCAGCAGCTTGGGGACTCCCACGGGATACAATGAGCAGTTCTTC	CASSLGTPTGYNEQFF
TRBV2	many	TRBD1	TRBJ1-2	TGTGCCAGCAGTCCACAGCGGACAGGGGGCGAAGGCTACACCTTC	CASSPQRTGGEGYTF
TRBV3-1/TRBV3-2	.	TRBD1	TRBJ1-4	TGTGCCAGCAGCCAAGCGGGACAGGGGGCAGAAAAACTGTTTTTT	CASSQAGQGAEKLFF
TRBV10-3	.	TRBD1	TRBJ2-1	TGTGCCATCGCTACAGGGGCACCCAATGAGCAGTTCTTC	CAIATGAPNEQFF
TRBV6-5	.	.	TRBJ1-2	TGTGCCACAGGACCTAAGGGGGATGCTAACTATGGCTACACCTTC	CATGPKGDANYGYTF
TRBV5-4	.	.	TRBJ1-2	TGTGCCAGCAGCCCAGGACAGCCAGGCAATACTAACTATGGCTACACCTTC	CASSPGQPGNTNYGYTF
TRBV12-3/TRBV12-4	.	TRBD1	TRBJ1-2	TGTGCCAGCAGCCCGGGACAGAATTCTGGCTACACCTTC	CASSPGQNSGYTF
TRBV27	.	TRBD1	TRBJ1-4	TGTGCCAGCAGTCACCCGTATACAGGGGGCCCCAGCACAGCAGGTAATGAAAAACTGTTTTTT	CASSHPYTGGPSTAGNEKLFF
TRBV6-5	.	.	TRBJ1-1	TGTGCCAGCAGTTACTCAACAGCCTATAACACTGAAGCTTTCTTT	CASSYSTAYNTEAFF
TRBV6-2/TRBV6-3	.	.	TRBJ1-5	TGTGCCAGCAGTTACTCAGGCGGGGCAAGTCAGCCCCAGCATTTT	CASSYSGGASQPQHF
TRBV24-1	.	.	TRBJ2-1	TGTGCCACCAGCGAGACAGGCGGACCCAATGAGCAGTTCTTC	CATSETGGPNEQFF
TRBV28	.	.	TRBJ2-2	TGTGCCAGCAGTTCTACCGGGGAGCTGTTTTTT	CASSSTGELFF
TRBV30	once	TRBD1	TRBJ1-2	TGTGCCTGGAGTGTACGGACAGGGGCCAACTATGGCTACACCTTC	CAWSVRTGANYGYTF
TRBV10-3	.	.	TRBJ1-1	TGTGCCACCTGGACAGACCTAAACACTGAAGCTTTCTTT	CATWTDLNTEAFF
TRBV5-4	.	.	TRBJ1-2	TGTGCCAGCAGCTTGGTGGCAGGGGAGGGCTACACCTTC	CASSLVAGEGYTF
TRBV11-3	.	TRBD1	TRBJ1-1	TGTGCCAGCAGCCGTCCCGGGACAGGGTATGAAGCTTTCTTT	CASSRPGTGYEAFF
TRBV5-4	.	TRBD1	TRBJ1-2	TGTGCCAGCAGCTTGGGAACAGGGGAATACTATGGCTACACCTTC	CASSLGTGEYYGYTF
TRBV7-2	.	.	TRBJ1-2	TGTGCCAGCAGCTCCCTAACGCACGGGGGGCGAGGCTACACCTTC	CASSSLTHGGRGYTF
TRBV6-5	.	TRBD2	TRBJ2-1	TGTGCCAGCCAGGGTAGCGGGGGCCACAATGAGCAGTTCTTC	CASQGSGGHNEQFF
TRBV30	.	TRBD1	TRBJ1-3	TGTGCCTGGAATACAGGGGTGGACGGAAACACCATATATTTT	CAWNTGVDGNTIYF
TRBV19	once	.	TRBJ1-4	TGTGCCAGTAGTATAGATCGGGGCAGGGGTGGAGAAAAACTGTTTTTT	CASSIDRGRGGEKLFF
TRBV3-1/TRBV3-2	.	.	TRBJ1-1	TGTGCCAGCAGCCGTACACCGAGCGGCACTGAAGCTTTCTTT	CASSRTPSGTEAFF
TRBV2	.	.	TRBJ2-3	TGTGCCAGCATTTCCGGGGGGCTCACAGATACGCAGTATTTT	CASISGGLTDTQYF
TRBV12-2	.	.	TRBJ1-5	TGTGCAAGTCGCCCTGAATGGGGGGGATTCTGCAATCAGCCCCAGCATTTT	CASRPEWGGFCNQPQHF
TRBV13	.	TRBD1	TRBJ1-5	TGTGCCAGCAGCTTAGAGGGGACAGGGGGAAGCAATCAGCCCCAGCATTTT	CASSLEGTGGSNQPQHF
TRBV9	.	.	TRBJ2-3	TGTGCCAGCAGCGCTGGGCTATTCACTAGCACAGATACGCAGTATTTT	CASSAGLFTSTDTQYF
TRBV6-6	.	.	TRBJ1-2	TGTGCCAGCAGTCAAATATGGACTGGGTCCCGGATGATAAATGGCTACACCTTC	CASSQIWTGSRMINGYTF
TRBV10-3	.	.	TRBJ1-3	TGTGCCATCAGTGGGAGGTACTCTGGAAACACCATATATTTT	CAISGRYSGNTIYF
TRBV6-4	few	.	TRBJ1-2	TGTGCCAGCAGTGACTCCTTAACAGGTTCCTATGGCTACACCTTC	CASSDSLTGSYGYTF
TRBV6-5	.	.	TRBJ1-1	TGTGCCAGCAGCCGCGGTTTTGAAGCTTTCTTT	CASSRGFEAFF
TRBV25-1	.	TRBD1	TRBJ2-1	TGTGCCAGCAGTGAATCGTACCAGGGGGCTGGTAATGAGCAGTTCTTC	CASSESYQGAGNEQFF
TRBV5-5	few	TRBD2	TRBJ2-1	TGTGCCAGCAGCTTGAGGCTAGCGGGGTCAAATGAGCAGTTCTTC	CASSLRLAGSNEQFF
TRBV7-9	.	TRBD2	TRBJ2-3	TGTGCCAGCAGCTTGACTAGCGGCACAGATACGCAGTATTTT	CASSLTSGTDTQYF
TRBV5-1	.	.	TRBJ2-2	TGCGCCAGCAGCACCCGACAGAACACCGGGGAGCTGTTTTTT	CASSTRQNTGELFF
TRBV7-7	once	.	TRBJ1-5	TGTGCTAGCAGCCCAGGGATGGGTCAGCCCCAGCATTTT	CASSPGMGQPQHF
TRBV6-5	.	TRBD1	TRBJ1-2	TGTGCCTCTGGGGGACAGGGAAAAGTTTCGGATGGCTACACCTTC	CASGGQGKVSDGYTF
TRBV19	few	.	TRBJ2-7	TGTGCCAGTAGCTTTGGGGGGGCCCGCGAGCAGTACTTC	CASSFGGAREQYF
TRBV2	few	TRBD1	TRBJ1-2	TGTGCCAGCAGTCGCAGGGGGCTCGGGCATGGCTACACCTTC	CASSRRGLGHGYTF
TRBV15	.	.	TRBJ2-5	TGTGCCACCAGCAGAGACAAAGTAGCTTGGGAGACCCAGTACTTC	CATSRDKVAWETQYF
TRBV11-2	.	.	TRBJ2-7	TGTGCCAGCAGCCGTCCGGGACACCTGACCTCCTACGAGCAGTACTTC	CASSRPGHLTSYEQYF
TRBV15	once	.	TRBJ2-5	TGTGCCACCAGCAGAGTTTCGGAGACCCAGTACTTC	CATSRVSETQYF